This entry describes one T cell receptor (beta chain). Its antigen is currently unknown. The data belong to a study of response to subunit inactivated influenza vaccine. Study-wide results and limits: Each seasonal influenza vaccination recruits few new T cells, the authors suggested.

TCRdb recomputed calls from the RT-PCR reads with MiXCR, one row per CDR3 protein. The table records about 650,000 distinct CDR3 sequences, 13% to 15% of them present only once. V shed 1 base and J shed 2 bases, with 8 bases lying between them. Germline V lookup: CDR1 LNHNV, CDR2 YYDKDF (reference sequence). This CDR3 is built from 14 residues. The TCR comes from a man aged 50 or older who received an inactivated influenza vaccine. J is TRBJ2-5 and V is TRBV15; D not certain. Material: PBMCs from blood, obtained 14 to 15 days before vaccination. The CDR3 region is CATSRANRQETQYF. Here the CDR3 DNA reads TGTGCCACCAGCAGAGCAAACAGACAAGAGACCCAGTACTTC.